The source of this T cell receptor (beta chain) is a study of identical twins. On this clonotype itself: Its antigen is currently unknown.

TCRdb recomputed calls from the 5' RACE reads with MiXCR, one row per CDR3 protein. The top ten hold 5.1% of the sample, which has hundreds of thousands of distinct CDR3 sequences, around 10% seen once. This CDR3 is 13 amino acids long. Germline V lookup: CDR1 MNHEY, CDR2 SVGAGI. V was clipped by 2 bases and J by 15 bases; unmatched bases: 8. Study conclusions and caveats: Beta out-of-frame sequences showed weaker excess sharing between twins. Among out-of-frame alpha sequences shared by twins, low generation probability occurred in excess.

The V gene is TRBV6-5, the J gene TRBJ2-1; 9 bases are shared with TRBD1. This receptor was obtained from a woman aged 18-29 years in good health. Sequenced material: memory (CD45RO+) T cells sorted from blood. The CDR3 nucleotides are TGTGCCAGCAGTTACCCCGGACAGGGGATGCTGTTCTTC. It is translated as CASSYPGQGMLFF.